These T cell receptor beta chains were read from a single sample in a study of cytomegalovirus exposure and HLA in healthy donors. Profiling relied on immunoSEQ multiplex PCR, and the TCRdb table lists in-frame clones only, not all of them. The sample carries about 50,000 clones, roughly 80% recorded once. The sequencing sample was made of PBMCs. These receptors were taken from a man aged 25-40 years in good health and CMV-seropositive. The CDR3 runs from the conserved cysteine through the conserved F or W. The D gene is left open where the match is weak. Some rows mark clone size as missing; the rest say once, few, many or name a class of expanded clone.

TRBJ1-2	.	TRBV9	TRBD1	TGTGCCAGCAGCGGAGAACAGGGGGCGATTCGATATGGCTACACCTTC	CASSGEQGAIRYGYTF
TRBJ2-7	.	TRBV15	.	TGTGCCACCAGCGTGGACTACACTTCCTACGAGCAGTACTTC	CATSVDYTSYEQYF
TRBJ1-5	.	TRBV15	.	TGTGCCACCAGCAGAGATTCCGGGGTTTATAGCAATCAGCCCCAGCATTTT	CATSRDSGVYSNQPQHF
TRBJ2-7	once	TRBV9	TRBD1	TGTGCCAGCAGCGTCGGCCCTCCAGGGGGCGAGCAGTACTTC	CASSVGPPGGEQYF
TRBJ2-1	once	TRBV4-1	.	TGCGCCAGCAGCCAAGATCCGGCGGGGAGCTCCTACAATGAGCAGTTCTTC	CASSQDPAGSSYNEQFF
TRBJ1-1	few	TRBV2	.	TGTGCCAGCACCCCGTCATTTGATGTGGGGCCTGAAGCTTTCTTT	CASTPSFDVGPEAFF
TRBJ2-3	.	TRBV2	.	TGTGCCAGCAGTGGTCAGGGACACCCTACAGATACGCAGTATTTT	CASSGQGHPTDTQYF
TRBJ1-4	.	TRBV2	.	TGTGCCAGCAGTGTGTCGACGGAAAAGAGGAAACTGTTTTTT	CASSVSTEKRKLFF
TRBJ1-4	.	TRBV27	TRBD1	TGTGCCAGCAGCGGACAGGGCTTTAATGAAAAACTGTTTTTT	CASSGQGFNEKLFF
TRBJ2-7	.	TRBV5-1	TRBD2	TGCGCCAGCAGACAGACTAGCGGGAGCTCCTACGAGCAGTACTTC	CASRQTSGSSYEQYF
TRBJ1-1	.	TRBV29-1	TRBD1	TGCAGCGTTGATGACACAGGGGGCAACACTGAAGCTTTCTTT	CSVDDTGGNTEAFF
TRBJ2-5	.	TRBV5-1	TRBD2	TGCGCCAGCAGGACTTCTAGCGGGGCCCAAGAGACCCAGTACTTC	CASRTSSGAQETQYF
TRBJ1-6	.	TRBV19	TRBD1	TGTGCCGGACAGGGGATAAAGCTGAGGTGCTCGGATAATTCACCCCTCCACTTT	CAGQGIKLRCSDNSPLHF
TRBJ1-5	.	TRBV5-6	.	TGTGCCAGCAGCTTCGCAGAACAGCCCCAGCATTTT	CASSFAEQPQHF
TRBJ2-6	.	TRBV6-1	.	TGTGCCAGCATACGACTATACAGGGCGGCCAACGTCCTGACTTTC	CASIRLYRAANVLTF
TRBJ1-6	.	TRBV7-3	.	TGTGCCAGCAGCTTAGGAGGCGGCTACAATTCACCCCTCCACTTT	CASSLGGGYNSPLHF
TRBJ1-2	.	TRBV7-9	TRBD1	TGTGCCAGCAGCATCCGGGACAGGGAAACCTATGGCTACACCTTC	CASSIRDRETYGYTF
TRBJ2-7	.	TRBV5-4	.	TGTGCCAGCAGCTCCGAGTACGAGCAGTACTTC	CASSSEYEQYF
TRBJ1-1	once	TRBV10-3	TRBD1	TGTGCCATCAGCGGGACAGGGCAACACACTGAAGCTTTCTTT	CAISGTGQHTEAFF
TRBJ2-7	once	TRBV4-1	TRBD1	TGCGCCAGCCGACCCACCTGGGACAGGCAAGTTGGGGAGCAGTACTTC	CASRPTWDRQVGEQYF
TRBJ2-1	.	TRBV5-4	.	TGTGCCAGCAGCCTCCAGGGTCTTGTCGAGTTCTTC	CASSLQGLVEFF
TRBJ2-7	.	TRBV5-1	.	TGCGCCAGCAACTTGGGTCGGGAACGCATGGTATACGAGCAGTACTTC	CASNLGRERMVYEQYF
TRBJ2-1	.	TRBV19	.	TGTGCCAGTAGTATCGGTGTACGGGGTGAGCAGTTCTTC	CASSIGVRGEQFF
TRBJ1-5	.	TRBV6-6	TRBD1	TGTGCCAGCAGTGACAGGGGTAGGGAACAGCCCCAGCATTTT	CASSDRGREQPQHF
TRBJ2-1	.	TRBV6-1	TRBD1	TGTGCCAGCAGGCGAGGGACAGGGGAGTCCAATGAGCAGTTCTTC	CASRRGTGESNEQFF
TRBJ2-5	few	TRBV5-4	.	TGTGCCAGCAGCCCCGACAGGGGAGGGCAAGAGACCCAGTACTTC	CASSPDRGGQETQYF
TRBJ1-4	few	TRBV6-6	.	TGTGCCAGCAAAGCTGAAAAACTGTTTTTT	CASKAEKLFF
TRBJ2-2	.	TRBV5-1	TRBD2	TGCGCCAGCAGCCCGTCTAGCGGGGGGGCTGACGGGGAGCTGTTTTTT	CASSPSSGGADGELFF
TRBJ2-1	.	TRBV2	.	TGTGCCAGCAGCCCGGAAAACGGACAGCCGGAGCAGTTCTTC	CASSPENGQPEQFF
TRBJ2-7	.	TRBV28	TRBD2	TGTGCCAGCTCCTCGAAGTGGGTCGGGACTACCTCCTACGAGCAGTACTTC	CASSSKWVGTTSYEQYF
TRBJ1-4	.	TRBV7-6	TRBD1	TGTGCCAGCAGCTCTCCCGCTCAGGGGGCAACTAATGAAAAACTGTTTTTT	CASSSPAQGATNEKLFF
TRBJ1-5	.	TRBV18	.	TGTGCCAGCTCACGTTCACAGGGTACCAATCAGCCCCAGCATTTT	CASSRSQGTNQPQHF
TRBJ1-5	few	TRBV6-1	.	TGTGCCAGCAGCACAGGGCGAAATCAGCCCCAGCATTTT	CASSTGRNQPQHF
TRBJ2-7	.	TRBV4-2	TRBD2	TGTGCCAGCAGCCTCGACACGGGACTATCCTACGAGCAGTACTTC	CASSLDTGLSYEQYF
TRBJ1-2	once	TRBV9	.	TGTGCCAGCAGCGTAGACCGGGTAGGCTATGGCTACACCTTC	CASSVDRVGYGYTF
TRBJ2-3	.	TRBV9	.	TGTGCCAGCAGCTCCAGTGGAGACACAGATACGCAGTATTTT	CASSSSGDTDTQYF
TRBJ2-5	.	TRBV30	TRBD2	TGTGCCTTGGTAAAGCGGGGGGGCCGGGAGACCCAGTACTTC	CALVKRGGRETQYF
TRBJ2-7	.	TRBV9	.	TGTGCCAGCAGCGTAGGGGGAGTAAACTACGAGCAGTACTTC	CASSVGGVNYEQYF
TRBJ2-7	.	TRBV13	TRBD1	TGTGCCAGCAGCTCCGGGGACAGTTACATCTACGAGCAGTACTTC	CASSSGDSYIYEQYF
TRBJ1-6	.	TRBV30	.	TGTGCCTGGAGTTTCGACAAGTCGGATTCACCCCTCCTCTTT	CAWSFDKSDSPLLF
TRBJ1-3	few	TRBV9	TRBD1	TGTGCCAGCAGCGCTAGACAGGGAACTGGAAACACCATATATTTT	CASSARQGTGNTIYF